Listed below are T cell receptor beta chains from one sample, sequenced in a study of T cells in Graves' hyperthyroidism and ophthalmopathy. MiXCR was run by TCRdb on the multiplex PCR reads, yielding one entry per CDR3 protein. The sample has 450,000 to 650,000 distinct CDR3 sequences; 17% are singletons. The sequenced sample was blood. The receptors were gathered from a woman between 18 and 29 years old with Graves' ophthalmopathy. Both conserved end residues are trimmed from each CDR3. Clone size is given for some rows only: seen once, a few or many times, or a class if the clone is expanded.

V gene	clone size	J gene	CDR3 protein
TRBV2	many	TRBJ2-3	ASSVLEGDTQY
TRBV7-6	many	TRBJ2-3	ASSRPPGGTDTQY
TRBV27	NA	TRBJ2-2	ASTKWGPNTGELF
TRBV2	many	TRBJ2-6	ASSERGRSSGANVLT
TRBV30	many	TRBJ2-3	AWRVAGGPGDTQY
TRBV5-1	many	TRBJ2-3	ASSLGQGAPTDTQY
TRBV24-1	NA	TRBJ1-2	ATSDLEFGYT
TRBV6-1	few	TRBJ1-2	ATGTFDGYT
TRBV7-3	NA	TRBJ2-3	ASSPLGGGLAGTTDTQY
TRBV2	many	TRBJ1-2	ASSGWTSNYGYT
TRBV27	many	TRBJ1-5	ASSLFASGGGNQPQH
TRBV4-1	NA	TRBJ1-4	ASSQGGGPFKYEKLF
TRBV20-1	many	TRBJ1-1	SAREMGGLGNTEAF
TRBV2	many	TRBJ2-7	ASSAGWDHEQY
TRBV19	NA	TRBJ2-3	ASSFTVGFTDTQY
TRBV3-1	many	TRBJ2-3	ASSPRNERDTQY
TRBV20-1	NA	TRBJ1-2	SARGVGGRGYT
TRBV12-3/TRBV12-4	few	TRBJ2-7	ASSLDGQKSYEQY
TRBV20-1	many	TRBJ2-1	SARKRAPYNEQF
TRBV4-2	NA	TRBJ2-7	ASSQPGGGNYEQY
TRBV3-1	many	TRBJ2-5	ASSQRTSGAQETQY
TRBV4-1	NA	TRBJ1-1	ASSQAVGTGDTEAF
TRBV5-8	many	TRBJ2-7	ASSLSFRGASSYEQY
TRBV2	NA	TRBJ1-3	AGSVEAGDPGNTIY
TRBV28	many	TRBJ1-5	ASSSADRVGQPQH
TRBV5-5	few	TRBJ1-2	ASSLVQEANT
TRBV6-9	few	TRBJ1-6	ASSYTRDRLGSPLH
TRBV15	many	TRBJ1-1	ATSSPSEGAGITEAF
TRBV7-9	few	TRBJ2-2	ASSLTGFGTGELF
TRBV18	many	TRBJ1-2	ASSPQTGGYGYT
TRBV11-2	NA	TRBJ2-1	ASSQLRTSGSNEQF
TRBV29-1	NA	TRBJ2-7	SADDGINEQY
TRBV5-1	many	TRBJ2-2	ASSELAGGPGELF
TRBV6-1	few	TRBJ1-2	ASSRGQGFYGYT
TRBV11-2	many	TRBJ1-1	ASSLGLFMAENTEAF
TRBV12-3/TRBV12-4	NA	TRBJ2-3	ASSNSPSGGTDTQY
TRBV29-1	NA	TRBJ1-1	SVLGGFRSNTEAF